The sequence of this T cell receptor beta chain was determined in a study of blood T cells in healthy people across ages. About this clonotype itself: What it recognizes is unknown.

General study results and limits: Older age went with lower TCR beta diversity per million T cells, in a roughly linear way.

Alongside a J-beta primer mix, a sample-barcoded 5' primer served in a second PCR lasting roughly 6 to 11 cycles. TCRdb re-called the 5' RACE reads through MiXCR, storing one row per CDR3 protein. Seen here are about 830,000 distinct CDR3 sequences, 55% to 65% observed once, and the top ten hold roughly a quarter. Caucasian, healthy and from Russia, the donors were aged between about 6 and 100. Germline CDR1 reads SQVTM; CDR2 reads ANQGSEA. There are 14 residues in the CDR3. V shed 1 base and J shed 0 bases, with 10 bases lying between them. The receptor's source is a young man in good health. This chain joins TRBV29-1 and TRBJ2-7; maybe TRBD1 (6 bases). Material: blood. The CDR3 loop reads CSVEVGDNSYEQYF. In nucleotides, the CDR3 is TGCAGCGTTGAAGTCGGGGACAACTCCTACGAGCAGTACTTC.